A single sample is the source of the 11 T cell receptor beta chains below, sequenced in a study of OX40 agonist ivuxolimab in advanced cancers. This table comes from immunoSEQ multiplex PCR, and its TCRdb copy is limited to in-frame clones, with some not included. The repertoire holds tens of thousands of clones, with around 90% as singletons. The source material was CD4+ or CD8+ T cells sorted from blood, sampled in a trial of the OX40 agonist ivuxolimab. Source of these receptors: an adult with an advanced solid tumor such as melanoma, head and neck, liver or kidney cancer.

The V call is TRBV4-1, the J call TRBJ2-3; 12 nucleotides line up with TRBD1. The CDR3 runs to 21 residues. The V and J ends lost 5 bases and 0 bases, in that order; junction bases with no gene match: 18. The germline gives CDR1 MGHRA, CDR2 YSYEKL. The CDR3 loop is CASSLEPGQGAWGGSTDTQYF. In DNA, the CDR3 is TGCGCCAGCAGCTTGGAGCCGGGACAGGGGGCGTGGGGGGGGAGCACAGATACGCAGTATTTT.

The chain combines TRBV2 with TRBJ2-1; 15 nucleotides agree with TRBD2. Trimming cost V 11 bases and J 1 base; bases outside gene matches: 6. The CDR3 extends over 16 amino acids. The V gene's germline CDR1 is SNHLY and CDR2 FYNNEI. The CDR3 spells CADGLAGGISYNEQFF. CDR3 nucleotide sequence: TGTGCCGACGGACTAGCGGGAGGGATATCCTACAATGAGCAGTTCTTC.

CDR3 protein: CASSTIGKYNEQFF. The CDR3 DNA reads as TGTGCCAGCAGTACAATCGGGAAGTACAATGAGCAGTTCTTC. V and J are TRBV27 and TRBJ2-1, with D perhaps TRBD2 (5 bases). Germline lookup yields CDR1 MNHEY and CDR2 SMNVEV (reference sequence). CDR3 length: 14 amino acids. V was trimmed by 5 bases and J by 4 bases, leaving 12 bases between them.

CDR3 amino acids: CASRRQSDTQYF. The CDR3 region has the DNA TGTGCCAGCAGACGACAGTCCGATACGCAGTATTTT. The chain uses TRBV7-9 and TRBJ2-3, with a possible D match to TRBD1 (5 bases). CDR1 is SEHNR, CDR2 FQNEAQ, per germline (reference sequence). Trimming took off 6 bases at V and 6 bases at J, with 10 bases between the two ends. The CDR3 contains 12 residues.

This chain links TRBV15 with TRBJ2-1; D may be TRBD1 (6 bases). CDR3 length: 17 residues. V shed 0 bases and J shed 3 bases, with 15 bases lying between them. The germline V gene encodes CDR1 LNHNV and CDR2 YYDKDF (reference sequence). For the CDR3, the DNA is TGTGCCACCAGCAGAGATTTGGCGACAGGAATCTACAATGAGCAGTTCTTC. The encoded protein is CATSRDLATGIYNEQFF. Variable domain in full (rest from reference TRBV15 and TRBJ2-1): DAMVIQNPRYQVTQFGKPVTLSCSQTLNHNVMYWYQQKSSQAPKLLFHYYDKDFNNEADTPDNFQSRRPNTSFCFLDIRSPGLGDTAMYLCATSRDLATGIYNEQFFGPGTRLTVL.

There are a few counts of this clone. The chain has TRBV7-3 and TRBJ2-2; 12 nucleotides line up with TRBD2. This CDR3 comprises 17 residues. Trimming cost V 5 bases and J 4 bases; bases outside gene matches: 8. Germline assignment: CDR1 SGHTA and CDR2 FQGTGA. The CDR3 spells CASSPTGTSGSTGELFF. The DNA of the CDR3 is TGTGCCAGCAGCCCGACCGGGACTAGCGGGTCCACCGGGGAGCTGTTTTTT.

This chain connects TRBV25-1 to TRBJ1-6; weak D call: TRBD1 (5 bases). Germline assignment: CDR1 MGHDK and CDR2 SYGVNS. This CDR3 has 16 amino acids. Trimming pared 2 bases from V and 3 bases from J, leaving 11 bases between. In DNA form, the CDR3 reads TGTGCCAGCAGTGAACAGGGCGTAGTCTATAATTCACCCCTCCACTTT. It specifies CASSEQGVVYNSPLHF. Based on the CDR3 plus reference TRBV25-1 and TRBJ1-6, the full variable domain is EADIYQTPRYLVIGTGKKITLECSQTMGHDKMYWYQQDPGMELHLIHYSYGVNSTEKGDLSSESTVSRIRTEHFPLTLESARPSHTSQYLCASSEQGVVYNSPLHFGNGTRLTVT.

The chain has TRBV4-3 and TRBJ2-1; possible D gene TRBD2, 7 bases. This CDR3 has 17 residues. Per germline, CDR1 LGHNA and CDR2 YSLEER. The ends were cut back, 3 bases at V and 4 bases at J, with 19 bases in the middle. CDR3 coding DNA: TGCGCCAGCAGCCAGTACTCCCCGCGGGGGCGGTACAATGAGCAGTTCTTC. This translates into CASSQYSPRGRYNEQFF.

The rearrangement joins TRBV5-4 to TRBJ2-3, with 12 positions matching TRBD2. V was pared by 1 base and J by 6 bases, with 3 bases of the junction left unmatched. CDR1 and CDR2 from the germline V gene are SGHNT and YYREEE (reference sequence). This CDR3 has 15 amino acids. CDR3 nucleotides: TGTGCCAGCAGCTTGAGGACTAGCGGGGTCGATACGCAGTATTTT. Amino acids: CASSLRTSGVDTQYF.

V gene TRBV14 combines with J gene TRBJ1-2, with a possible D match to TRBD1 (5 bases). CDR3 length equals 14 residues. Germline CDR1 reads SGHDN; CDR2 reads FVKESK. Trimming shortened V by 5 bases and J by 2 bases, and 12 bases separated the two germline ends. The CDR3 reads CASSVLTENYGYTF. CDR3 nucleotides: TGTGCCAGCAGCGTTCTGACAGAAAACTATGGCTACACCTTC.

This chain uses TRBV2 with TRBJ2-2; no clear D gene. The CDR3 spans 15 residues. V lost 3 bases to trimming and J lost 4 bases, with 12 bases between them. Germline loops: CDR1 SNHLY, CDR2 FYNNEI. CDR3 in amino acids: CASSENSRTTGELFF. CDR3 nucleotides: TGTGCCAGCAGTGAGAACAGCCGAACCACCGGGGAGCTGTTTTTT.